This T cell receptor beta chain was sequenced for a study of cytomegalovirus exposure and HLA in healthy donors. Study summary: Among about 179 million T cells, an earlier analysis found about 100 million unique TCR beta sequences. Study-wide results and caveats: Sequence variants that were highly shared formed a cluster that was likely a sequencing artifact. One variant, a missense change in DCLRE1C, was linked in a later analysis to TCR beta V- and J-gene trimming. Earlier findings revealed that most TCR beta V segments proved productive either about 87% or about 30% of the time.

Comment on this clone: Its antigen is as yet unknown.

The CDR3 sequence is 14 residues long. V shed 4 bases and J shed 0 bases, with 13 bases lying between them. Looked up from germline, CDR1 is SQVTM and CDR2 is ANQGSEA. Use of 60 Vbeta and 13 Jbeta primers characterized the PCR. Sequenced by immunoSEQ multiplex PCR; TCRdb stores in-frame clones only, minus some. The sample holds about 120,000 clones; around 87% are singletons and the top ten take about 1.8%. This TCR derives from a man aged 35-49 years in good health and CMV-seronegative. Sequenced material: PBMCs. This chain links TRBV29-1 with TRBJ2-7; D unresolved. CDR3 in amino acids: CSVATDWASYEQYF. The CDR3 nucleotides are TGCAGCGTTGCGACGGATTGGGCCTCCTACGAGCAGTACTTC.